The 29 T cell receptor beta chains reported below all come from one sample, sequenced in a study of OX40 agonist ivuxolimab in advanced cancers. Generated by immunoSEQ multiplex PCR, the TCRdb table keeps only in-frame clones and is missing some. The sample lists about 26,000 clones, around four fifths occurring once. Material: CD4+ or CD8+ T cells sorted from blood, obtained in a trial of the OX40 agonist ivuxolimab. The receptor set was obtained from an adult with an advanced solid tumor such as melanoma, head and neck, liver or kidney cancer.

The chain links TRBV5-1 to TRBJ2-1; D is perhaps TRBD1 (6 bases). CDR3 length: 14 residues. Germline CDR1 SGHRS, CDR2 YFSETQ. Trimming removed 5 bases at V and 4 bases at J, with 13 bases between. The CDR3 protein is CASRLTGIYNEQFF. In nucleotides, the CDR3 is TGCGCCAGCAGACTGACAGGAATTTACAATGAGCAGTTCTTC.

The chain is built from TRBV11-2 and TRBJ1-4; 9 nucleotides align to TRBD1. CDR1 is SGHAT and CDR2 is FQNNGV in the germline V gene. The CDR3 sequence is 18 residues long. V was clipped by 1 base and J by 0 bases; unmatched bases: 6. CDR3 sequence: CASSLGDRVVSTNEKLFF. The CDR3 region has the DNA TGTGCCAGCAGCTTAGGGGACAGGGTCGTTTCAACTAATGAAAAACTGTTTTTT.

DNA of the CDR3: TGTGCTAGTGGTTACTCCGGGACAGGGGACTCTGGGGCCAACGTCCTGACTTTC. Its protein product is CASGYSGTGDSGANVLTF. The chain is built from TRBV12-5 and TRBJ2-6, with TRBD1 identical over 10 bases. Germline V gene data show CDR1 as LGHNT and CDR2 as FRNRAP. This CDR3 is 18 amino acids long. Unmatched junction bases numbered 6, after V lost 4 bases and J lost 0 bases. Filled out from reference TRBV12-5 and TRBJ2-6, the complete variable domain reads DARVTQTPRHKVTEMGQEVTMRCQPILGHNTVFWYRQTMMQGLELLAYFRNRAPLDDSGMPKDRFSAEMPDATLATLKIQPSEPRDSAVYFCASGYSGTGDSGANVLTFGAGSRLTVL.

The rearrangement uses TRBV18 and TRBJ2-5; the D is unclear. This CDR3 contains 14 residues. Germline values: CDR1 KGHSH, CDR2 LQKENI. The V end lost 2 bases, the J end lost 0 bases, and 7 bases lay between the germline ends. The DNA of the CDR3 is TGTGCCAGCTCACCAGCAGAATACCAAGAGACCCAGTACTTC. Translation gives CASSPAEYQETQYF.

The chain joins TRBV19 to TRBJ2-1; D is uncertain. Looked up from germline, CDR1 is LNHDA and CDR2 is SQIVND (reference sequence). The ends were cut back, 10 bases at V and 0 bases at J, with 16 bases in the middle. The CDR3 is made up of 15 amino acids. In nucleotides, the CDR3 is TGTGCCACCGCATCGACCCCGAGCTCCTACAATGAGCAGTTCTTC. Its translation is CATASTPSSYNEQFF.

This chain links TRBV4-1 with TRBJ2-7, with 7 bases aligning to TRBD1. Germline CDR1 MGHRA, CDR2 YSYEKL. The CDR3 contains 14 residues. J gave up 3 bases and V 1 base, and 3 bases lay outside the gene matches. DNA for the CDR3: TGCGCCAGCAGCCAAGTTACAGGGGACTACGAGCAGTACTTC. Translated, it gives CASSQVTGDYEQYF.

This rearrangement joins TRBV19 to TRBJ1-3; D remains ambiguous. V gave up 6 bases and J gave up 5 bases, with 8 bases separating them. Germline V gene data show CDR1 as LNHDA and CDR2 as SQIVND (reference sequence). The CDR3 totals 12 residues. CDR3 sequence reads: CASRDPRNTIYF. The CDR3 DNA is TGTGCCAGTAGGGACCCGAGAAACACCATATATTTT.

The rearrangement joins TRBV6-1 to TRBJ1-2, with TRBD1 matching over 7 bases. With V trimmed by 0 bases and J by 4 bases, 11 bases remained unmatched. Germline CDR1 reads MNHNS; CDR2 reads SASEGT. CDR3 length: 17 amino acids. The CDR3 DNA is TGTGCCAGCAGTGAAGCGCGAGGGACAGTCGGGCTCTATGGCTACACCTTC. It is translated as CASSEARGTVGLYGYTF.

V gene TRBV5-6 combines with J gene TRBJ2-7; D perhaps matches TRBD2 (5 bases). The CDR3 covers 15 residues. The germline V gene has CDR1 SGHDT and CDR2 YYEEEE. Deletions cut 0 bases from V and 0 bases from J, with 10 bases between. Here the CDR3 DNA reads TGTGCCAGCAGCTTGGCCGGGGAGTCCTCCTACGAGCAGTACTTC. It encodes CASSLAGESSYEQYF.

The rearrangement links TRBV7-6 to TRBJ2-7; D remains ambiguous. The ends were cut back, 0 bases at V and 3 bases at J, with 9 bases in the middle. CDR3 length: 14 residues. Per the germline V gene, CDR1 is SGHVS and CDR2 is FNYEAQ. The DNA for the CDR3 is TGTGCCAGCAGCTTAGCCACGTCTGGCTACGAGCAGTACTTC. As protein: CASSLATSGYEQYF.

The J gene is TRBJ2-7, the V gene TRBV11-2, with D perhaps being TRBD1 or TRBD2 (5 bases each). The germline V gene encodes CDR1 SGHAT and CDR2 FQNNGV. The CDR3 length is 13 residues. V was shortened by 4 bases and J by 7 bases, with 14 bases between the two germline ends. DNA for the CDR3: TGTGCCAGCAGCTCGGCAGGGACGAGTGAGCAGTACTTC. Translated: CASSSAGTSEQYF.

The chain has TRBV7-9 and TRBJ2-3; TRBD2 aligns across 9 bases. This CDR3 spans 16 amino acids. After removal of 0 bases from V and 2 bases from J, the junction contained 3 bases not matched to a gene. The germline CDR1 and CDR2 sequences are SEHNR and FQNEAQ (reference sequence). In DNA, the CDR3 is TGTGCCAGCAGCTTAGCTGCGGGGGGGCTCACAGATACGCAGTATTTT. Amino acids: CASSLAAGGLTDTQYF.

CDR3 sequence reads: CASSEVGGRNYGYTF. In DNA, the CDR3 is TGTGCCAGCAGTGAAGTGGGGGGAAGGAACTATGGCTACACCTTC. V is TRBV6-1 and J is TRBJ1-2, with D perhaps TRBD1 (5 bases). The ends were cut back, 1 base at V and 2 bases at J, with 11 bases in the middle. CDR1 MNHNS and CDR2 SASEGT come from the germline V gene. CDR3 length: 15 amino acids.

The chain is built from TRBV19 and TRBJ1-4; D is possibly TRBD1 (5 bases). Germline loops: CDR1 LNHDA, CDR2 SQIVND (reference sequence). The CDR3 consists of 18 residues. V was shortened by 6 bases and J by 4 bases, with 24 bases between the two germline ends. CDR3 nucleotide sequence: TGTGCCAGTAGAGCACTCCAAGTGGAGGTGGGGGTTAATGAAAAACTGTTTTTT. This codes for CASRALQVEVGVNEKLFF.

This sequence joins TRBV19 and TRBJ1-4; 8 nucleotides agree with TRBD1. Per germline, CDR1 LNHDA and CDR2 SQIVND (reference sequence). V dropped 10 bases and J dropped 0; count of bases not matched to a gene: 10. This CDR3 has 16 residues. CDR3 region: CATASGTGATNEKLFF. CDR3 coding DNA: TGTGCCACCGCCTCCGGGACAGGAGCAACTAATGAAAAACTGTTTTTT.

The genes are TRBV2 and TRBJ2-7; 7 nucleotides match TRBD2. The V gene end was trimmed by 8 bases and the J gene end by 5 bases; junction bases not matched to a gene: 0. This CDR3 comprises 10 residues. CDR1 and CDR2 from the germline V gene are SNHLY and FYNNEI. The CDR3 DNA sequence: TGTGCCAGCGGGGGGGACGAGCAGTACTTC. This codes for CASGGDEQYF.

This chain connects TRBV6-5 to TRBJ1-1; TRBD1 matches at 7 bases. With 6 bases clipped from V and 4 bases from J, the junction kept 5 bases outside the gene matches. CDR1 is MNHEY and CDR2 is SVGAGI in the germline V gene. The CDR3 sequence is 13 residues long. CDR3 loop: CASSRDRATEAFF. Here the CDR3 DNA reads TGTGCCAGCAGCCGAGACAGGGCCACTGAAGCTTTCTTT.

The chain is built from TRBV5-4 and TRBJ2-2; 9 nucleotides match TRBD1. Trimming at V came to 1 base and at J to 6 bases, leaving 7 bases not matched to a gene. Per the germline V gene, CDR1 is SGHNT and CDR2 is YYREEE (reference sequence). The CDR3 spans 16 residues. CDR3 in amino acids: CASSLSDRGPPGELFF. CDR3 DNA sequence: TGTGCCAGCAGCTTGTCGGACAGGGGACCGCCCGGGGAGCTGTTTTTT.

The rearrangement joins TRBV7-9 to TRBJ2-1; 7 nucleotides line up with TRBD1. This CDR3 region has 16 residues. CDR1 and CDR2 from the germline V gene are SEHNR and FQNEAQ (reference sequence). V was pared by 6 bases and J by 5 bases, with 13 bases of the junction left unmatched. CDR3 loop: CASRGTEGVLDNEQFF. Written as DNA, the CDR3 is TGTGCCAGCAGGGGGACAGAGGGAGTTTTGGACAATGAGCAGTTCTTC.

This clone was detected only once. This chain joins TRBV27 and TRBJ1-1; the match to TRBD1 covers 7 bases. Germline V gene lookup returns CDR1 MNHEY and CDR2 SMNVEV (reference sequence). The CDR3 is made up of 14 amino acids. The V and J ends lost 6 bases and 3 bases, in that order; junction bases with no gene match: 7. CDR3 loop: CASSDRVFDTEAFF. CDR3 DNA sequence: TGTGCCAGCAGCGACAGGGTCTTTGACACTGAAGCTTTCTTT.

The chain joins TRBV5-1 to TRBJ2-3; 9 positions match TRBD2. The germline V gene has CDR1 SGHRS and CDR2 YFSETQ. The ends lost 5 bases at V and 6 bases at J; junction bases unmatched: 16. The CDR3 loop spans 17 amino acids. The CDR3 nucleotides read TGCGCCAGCAGTCCCGGTCGGGTAGCGGGGGCAGCGGATACGCAGTATTTT. This gives the protein CASSPGRVAGAADTQYF.

This chain links TRBV11-2 with TRBJ2-7; 7 bases map to TRBD1. The CDR3 spans 14 residues. With V trimmed by 6 bases and J by 1 base, 6 bases remained unmatched. In germline, CDR1 is SGHAT, CDR2 FQNNGV. Here the CDR3 DNA reads TGTGCCAGCAGACTGACAGGGCCTTCCTACGAGCAGTACTTC. Protein sequence: CASRLTGPSYEQYF.

This sequence joins TRBV9 and TRBJ1-1, with 7 bases fitting TRBD1. The germline V gene has CDR1 SGDLS and CDR2 YYNGEE. V lost 4 bases and J lost 2; bases outside the gene matches: 5. This CDR3 spans 14 amino acids. CDR3 region: CASSPGTDNTEAFF. DNA of the CDR3: TGTGCCAGCAGCCCCGGGACAGATAACACTGAAGCTTTCTTT.

The gene calls are TRBV11-2 and TRBJ1-6; no definite D call. Germline V gene lookup returns CDR1 SGHAT and CDR2 FQNNGV. The CDR3 covers 13 residues. Trimming pared 2 bases from V and 8 bases from J, leaving 7 bases between. The CDR3 DNA sequence: TGTGCCAGCAGCTTAAGCGTGGATTCACCCCTCCACTTT. Protein sequence: CASSLSVDSPLHF. Full variable domain (remainder filled in from reference TRBV11-2 and TRBJ1-6): EAGVAQSPRYKIIEKRQSVAFWCNPISGHATLYWYQQILGQGPKLLIQFQNNGVVDDSQLPKDRFSAERLKGVDSTLKIQPAKLEDSAVYLCASSLSVDSPLHFGNGTRLTVT.

The V call is TRBV5-1, the J call TRBJ2-7; 9 bases match TRBD1. The CDR3 runs 14 residues. V lost 3 bases and J lost 7; bases outside the gene matches: 8. Germline V gives CDR1 SGHRS, CDR2 YFSETQ. The CDR3 here is CASSWGDREWEQYF. Here the CDR3 DNA reads TGCGCCAGCAGCTGGGGGGACAGGGAGTGGGAGCAGTACTTC.

V is TRBV7-9 and J is TRBJ2-7, with 7 bases matching TRBD2. The CDR3 extends over 16 amino acids. The ends lost 5 bases at V and 0 bases at J; junction bases unmatched: 10. The germline V gene encodes CDR1 SEHNR and CDR2 FQNEAQ (reference sequence). The CDR3 protein is CASSPKGGGPSYEQYF. The CDR3 coding sequence is TGTGCCAGCAGCCCTAAGGGCGGGGGACCCTCCTACGAGCAGTACTTC.

This rearrangement joins TRBV27 to TRBJ1-1, with 8 bases fitting TRBD1. This CDR3 has 16 amino acids. The junction had 10 bases not matched to a gene; V was cut back by 6 bases and J by 1 base. In germline, CDR1 is MNHEY, CDR2 SMNVEV (reference sequence). This chain's CDR3 is CASRPWAGGQNTEAFF. CDR3 DNA: TGTGCCAGCAGACCGTGGGCAGGGGGCCAGAACACTGAAGCTTTCTTT.

This rearrangement joins TRBV7-8 to TRBJ2-3; 8 bases are a match to TRBD2. CDR1 SGHVS and CDR2 FQNEAQ come from the germline V gene. This CDR3 region has 16 residues. Losses at the gene ends were 5 bases for V and 4 bases for J; bases not matched to a gene: 11. CDR3 protein: CASSPNGGEVPDTQYF. DNA for the CDR3: TGTGCCAGCAGCCCTAACGGGGGGGAGGTCCCAGATACGCAGTATTTT. The variable domain in full, completed from reference TRBV7-8 and TRBJ2-3, reads GAGVSQSPRYKVAKRGQDVALRCDPISGHVSLFWYQQALGQGPEFLTYFQNEAQLDKSGLPSDRFFAERPEGSVSTLKIQRTQQEDSAVYLCASSPNGGEVPDTQYFGPGTRLTVL.

The chain carries TRBV7-9 and TRBJ1-2, with TRBD1 matching 9 bases. Losses at the gene ends were 7 bases for V and 6 bases for J; bases not matched to a gene: 12. Germline values: CDR1 SEHNR, CDR2 FQNEAQ (reference sequence). The CDR3 runs 15 residues. The CDR3 DNA sequence: TGTGCCAGCACTCCTCTAGTGACAGGGGGGAATGGCTACACCTTC. Protein: CASTPLVTGGNGYTF. The full variable domain, in which reference TRBV7-9 and TRBJ1-2 provide the parts outside the CDR3, is DTGVSQNPRHKITKRGQNVTFRCDPISEHNRLYWYRQTLGQGPEFLTYFQNEAQLEKSRLLSDRFSAERPKGSFSTLEIQRTEQGDSAMYLCASTPLVTGGNGYTFGSGTRLTVV.